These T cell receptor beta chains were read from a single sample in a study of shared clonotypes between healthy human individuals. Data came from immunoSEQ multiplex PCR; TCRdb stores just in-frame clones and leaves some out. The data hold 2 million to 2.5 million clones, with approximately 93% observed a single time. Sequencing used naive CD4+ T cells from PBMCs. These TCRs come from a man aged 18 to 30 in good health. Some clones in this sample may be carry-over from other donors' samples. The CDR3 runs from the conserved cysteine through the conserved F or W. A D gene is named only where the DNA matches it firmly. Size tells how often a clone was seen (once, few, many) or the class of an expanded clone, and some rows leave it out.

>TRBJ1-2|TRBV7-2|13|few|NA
CASSLGRGYGYTF
TGTGCCAGCAGCCTAGGCAGGGGTTATGGCTACACCTTC
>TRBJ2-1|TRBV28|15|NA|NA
CASSYGTLRINEQFF
TGTGCCAGCAGTTACGGGACTCTCCGAATCAATGAGCAGTTCTTC
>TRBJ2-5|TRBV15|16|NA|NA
CATSSQSPGAQETQYF
TGTGCCACCAGCAGTCAGTCCCCGGGGGCGCAAGAGACCCAGTACTTC
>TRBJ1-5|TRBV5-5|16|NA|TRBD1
CASSPRDREIGQPQHF
TGTGCCAGCAGCCCGAGGGACAGGGAAATCGGTCAGCCCCAGCATTTT
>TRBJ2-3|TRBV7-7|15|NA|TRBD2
CASSLGLAGADTQYF
TGTGCCAGCAGCTTAGGACTAGCGGGAGCAGATACGCAGTATTTT
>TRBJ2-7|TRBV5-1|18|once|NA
CASSLVVDFTSPQREQYF
TGCGCCAGCAGCTTGGTGGTGGACTTCACCTCACCCCAACGCGAGCAGTACTTC
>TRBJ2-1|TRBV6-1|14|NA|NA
CASSEAQQGVTWFF
TGTGCCAGCAGTGAAGCCCAGCAGGGAGTAACATGGTTCTTC
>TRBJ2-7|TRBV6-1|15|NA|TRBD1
CASSETGVGPYEQYF
TGTGCCAGCAGTGAGACAGGGGTTGGGCCCTACGAGCAGTACTTC
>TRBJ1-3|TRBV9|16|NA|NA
CASSVGGGDSGNTIYF
TGTGCCAGCAGCGTAGGTGGCGGGGACTCTGGAAACACCATATATTTT
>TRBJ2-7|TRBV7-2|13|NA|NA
CASSLGEYYEQYF
TGTGCCAGCAGCTTGGGGGAGTACTACGAGCAGTACTTC
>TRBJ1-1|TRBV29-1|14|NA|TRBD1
CSVGQGIANTEAFF
TGCAGCGTCGGACAGGGGATCGCGAACACTGAAGCTTTCTTT
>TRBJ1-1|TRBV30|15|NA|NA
CAWSNRGLMNTEAFF
TGTGCCTGGAGTAATAGGGGCCTAATGAACACTGAAGCTTTCTTT
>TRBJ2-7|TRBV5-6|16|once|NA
CASSSLGGSRSYEQYF
TGTGCCAGCAGCTCACTCGGGGGCTCAAGATCCTACGAGCAGTACTTC
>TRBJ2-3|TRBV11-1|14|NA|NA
CASSFVELADTQYF
TGTGCCAGCAGCTTCGTAGAGCTCGCAGATACGCAGTATTTT
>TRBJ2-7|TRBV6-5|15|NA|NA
CASSYSSGSLYEQYF
TGTGCCAGCAGTTACTCTTCGGGTAGTCTCTACGAGCAGTACTTC
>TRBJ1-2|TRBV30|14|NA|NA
CAWSGGKPNYGYTF
TGTGCCTGGAGTGGGGGCAAGCCCAACTATGGCTACACCTTC
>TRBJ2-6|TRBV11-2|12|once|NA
CASSPGANVLTF
TGTGCCAGCAGCCCTGGGGCCAACGTCCTGACTTTC
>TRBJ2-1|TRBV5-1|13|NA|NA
CASSLALDNEQFF
TGCGCCAGCAGCTTGGCCCTAGACAATGAGCAGTTCTTC
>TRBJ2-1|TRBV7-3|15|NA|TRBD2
CASSWTSGLWDEQFF
TGTGCCAGCAGTTGGACTAGCGGCTTGTGGGATGAGCAGTTCTTC
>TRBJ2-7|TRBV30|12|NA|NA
CAWSVLIDEQYF
TGTGCCTGGAGTGTACTTATAGACGAGCAGTACTTC
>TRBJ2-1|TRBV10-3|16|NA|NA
CAISERQILPYNEQFF
TGTGCCATCAGTGAGAGGCAGATCCTCCCCTACAATGAGCAGTTCTTC
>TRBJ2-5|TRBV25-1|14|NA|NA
CASKRAGASETQYF
TGTGCCAGCAAAAGGGCGGGTGCAAGTGAGACCCAGTACTTC
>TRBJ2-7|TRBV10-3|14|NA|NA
CAITPLPGDYEQYF
TGTGCCATCACCCCTCTCCCAGGCGACTACGAGCAGTACTTC
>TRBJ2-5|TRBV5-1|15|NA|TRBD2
CASSSDSGGSETQYF
TGCGCCAGCAGCTCCGATTCGGGGGGGTCAGAGACCCAGTACTTC
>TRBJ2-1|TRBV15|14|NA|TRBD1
CATSPRDRYNEQFF
TGTGCCACCAGCCCGCGGGACAGGTACAATGAGCAGTTCTTC
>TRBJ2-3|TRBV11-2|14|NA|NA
CASKEFSSTDTQYF
TGTGCCAGCAAAGAATTTTCTAGCACAGATACGCAGTATTTT
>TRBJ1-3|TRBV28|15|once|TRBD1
CASSFGDRAGNTIYF
TGTGCCAGCAGTTTCGGTGACAGGGCTGGAAACACCATATATTTT
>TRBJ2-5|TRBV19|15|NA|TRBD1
CASRTGTGGLQTQYF
TGTGCCAGTAGGACCGGGACAGGGGGCTTGCAGACCCAGTACTTC
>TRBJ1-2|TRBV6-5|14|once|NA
CASRLTGNNYGYTF
TGTGCCAGCAGGCTCACAGGGAATAACTATGGCTACACCTTC
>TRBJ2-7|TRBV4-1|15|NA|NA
CASSRGIRDNREQYF
TGCGCCAGCAGCCGGGGGATCCGGGACAATCGCGAGCAGTACTTC
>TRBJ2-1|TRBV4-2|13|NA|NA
CASSQSFLLEQFF
TGTGCCAGCAGCCAATCTTTCCTTTTGGAGCAGTTCTTC
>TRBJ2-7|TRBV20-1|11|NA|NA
CSALYRPEQYF
TGCAGTGCCCTCTACCGGCCGGAGCAGTACTTC
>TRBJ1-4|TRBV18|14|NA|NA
CASSPRTVNEKLFF
TGTGCCAGCTCACCACGGACAGTTAATGAAAAACTGTTTTTT
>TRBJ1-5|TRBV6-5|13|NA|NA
CASSYSISQPQHF
TGTGCCAGCAGTTACTCGATTAGTCAGCCCCAGCATTTT
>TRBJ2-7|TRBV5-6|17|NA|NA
CASSLRGIGQGRYEQYF
TGTGCCAGCAGCTTGAGAGGTATAGGGCAGGGGAGGTACGAGCAGTACTTC
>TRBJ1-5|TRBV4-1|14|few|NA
CASSHTTGSQPQHF
TGCGCCAGCAGCCACACGACAGGATCACAGCCCCAGCATTTT
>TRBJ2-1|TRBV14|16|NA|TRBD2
CASSLRAGEHYNEQFF
TGTGCCAGCAGCCTTAGAGCGGGAGAACATTACAATGAGCAGTTCTTC
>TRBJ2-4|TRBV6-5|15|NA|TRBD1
CASSSLQGARNIQYF
TGTGCCAGCAGTTCCTTACAGGGGGCTCGGAACATTCAGTACTTC
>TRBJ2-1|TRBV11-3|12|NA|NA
CASSGNGRSRIF
TGTGCCAGCAGCGGGAACGGGAGATCGAGGATCTTC
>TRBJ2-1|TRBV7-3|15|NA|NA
CASSPTRGVPNEQFF
TGTGCCAGCAGCCCCACCCGTGGGGTGCCCAATGAGCAGTTCTTC
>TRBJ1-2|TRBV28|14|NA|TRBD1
CASSLITGGAGYTF
TGTGCCAGCAGTTTAATCACAGGGGGGGCCGGCTACACCTTC
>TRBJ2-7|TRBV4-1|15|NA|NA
CASSQKSLGRREQYF
TGCGCCAGCAGCCAGAAGAGTCTCGGGCGTCGCGAGCAGTACTTC
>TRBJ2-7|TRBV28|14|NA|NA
CASRLQGPTYEQYF
TGTGCCAGCAGGCTACAGGGACCTACCTACGAGCAGTACTTC
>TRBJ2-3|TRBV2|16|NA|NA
CASRVQGAAATDTQYF
TGTGCCAGCAGGGTACAGGGTGCGGCGGCCACAGATACGCAGTATTTT
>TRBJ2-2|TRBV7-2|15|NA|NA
CASSLRSGNTGELFF
TGTGCCAGCAGCTTAAGGTCAGGGAACACCGGGGAGCTGTTTTTT
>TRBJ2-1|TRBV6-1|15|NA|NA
CASSHISVIYNEQFF
TGTGCCAGCAGCCACATCTCTGTCATCTACAATGAGCAGTTCTTC
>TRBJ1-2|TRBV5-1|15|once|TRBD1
CASSRGQGTNYGYTF
TGCGCCAGCAGCAGGGGACAGGGCACCAACTATGGCTACACCTTC
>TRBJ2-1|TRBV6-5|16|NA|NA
CASSYSPNDNNNEQFF
TGTGCCAGCAGTTACTCGCCGAACGACAACAACAATGAGCAGTTCTTC
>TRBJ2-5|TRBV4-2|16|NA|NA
CASSPWVGSGQETQYF
TGTGCCAGCAGCCCCTGGGTGGGGAGTGGCCAAGAGACCCAGTACTTC
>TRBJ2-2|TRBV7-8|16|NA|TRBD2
CASSVRLAGVPGELFF
TGTGCCAGCAGCGTGAGACTAGCGGGAGTCCCCGGGGAGCTGTTTTTT
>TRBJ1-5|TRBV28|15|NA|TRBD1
CASSSPDRVSQPQHF
TGTGCCAGCAGTTCCCCGGACAGGGTTTCTCAGCCCCAGCATTTT
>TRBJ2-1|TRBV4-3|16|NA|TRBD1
CASSQGTGQGAYEQFF
TGCGCCAGCAGCCAGGGCACGGGACAGGGGGCTTATGAGCAGTTCTTC